Each of the 23 T cell receptor beta chains below was sequenced from the same sample in a study of beta chain features in type 1 diabetes (dated by TCRdb to between 2018 and 2020). Library preparation employed the immunoSEQ multiplex PCR assay. The High Capacity cDNA Reverse Transcription Kit was used to reverse transcribe all of the isolated RNA, meaning that expressed TCRB transcripts were what got sequenced. TCRdb stores this immuneACCESS table with in-frame sequences only. Part of the clones is absent; in the studies checked, under half of the shortfall reflects unresolved V genes, and no reason is known for the rest. The sample has 130,000 to 150,000 clones on record, about 10% of them singletons. The ten largest clones represent less than 1.5% of the sample. Sequences were obtained from naive CD4+ T cells from blood. Sample cell subset or site, as interpreted from the label and publication: true naive CD4+ T cells. The receptor set was obtained from a man aged 18 to 29 in good health.

This clone was recorded only once. V is TRBV30 and J is TRBJ1-5; perhaps TRBD1 as D (6 bases). V was shortened by 2 bases and J by 6 bases, with 14 bases between the two germline ends. Germline V CDR1 and CDR2: GTSNPN, SVGIG (reference sequence). The CDR3 consists of 14 residues. The CDR3 DNA sequence: TGTGCCTGGAGTTATGGACAGCGGGGTCAGCCCCAGCATTTT. Translating gives CAWSYGQRGQPQHF.

A few counts support this clone. V and J are TRBV5-1 and TRBJ2-2; 7 bases fit TRBD2. This CDR3 is built from 16 residues. After removal of 4 bases from V and 0 bases from J, the junction contained 6 bases not matched to a gene. The germline gives CDR1 SGHRS, CDR2 YFSETQ. CDR3 sequence reads: CASSPPGTTNTGELFF. The CDR3 DNA follows: TGCGCCAGCAGCCCCCCCGGGACTACGAACACCGGGGAGCTGTTTTTT.

This chain uses TRBV25-1 with TRBJ2-6; TRBD1 matches at 10 bases. The V and J ends lost 5 bases and 0 bases, in that order; junction bases with no gene match: 7. This CDR3 spans 18 amino acids. Germline CDR1 MGHDK, CDR2 SYGVNS. This chain's CDR3 is CASSSSGTGASGANVLTF. CDR3 DNA sequence: TGTGCCAGCAGTTCATCCGGGACAGGGGCCTCTGGGGCCAACGTCCTGACTTTC. The whole variable domain, remainder taken from reference TRBV25-1 and TRBJ2-6, is EADIYQTPRYLVIGTGKKITLECSQTMGHDKMYWYQQDPGMELHLIHYSYGVNSTEKGDLSSESTVSRIRTEHFPLTLESARPSHTSQYLCASSSSGTGASGANVLTFGAGSRLTVL.

The chain recombines TRBV19 with TRBJ1-5, with TRBD1 matching over 8 bases. V lost 3 bases and J lost 3; bases outside the gene matches: 7. CDR1 and CDR2 from the germline V gene are LNHDA and SQIVND (reference sequence). The CDR3 is 16 amino acids. CDR3 sequence reads: CASSILGQATNQPQHF. For the CDR3, the DNA is TGTGCCAGTAGTATTTTGGGACAGGCTACCAATCAGCCCCAGCATTTT.

The V gene is TRBV5-6, the J gene TRBJ2-7, with 8 bases fitting TRBD1. V lost 0 bases to trimming and J lost 0 bases; unmatched junction nucleotides: 5. The CDR3 spans 16 residues. CDR1 is SGHDT, CDR2 YYEEEE, per germline. CDR3 residues: CASSLGAGQASYEQYF. The CDR3 coding sequence is TGTGCCAGCAGCTTGGGGGCGGGACAGGCCTCCTACGAGCAGTACTTC.

This clone was counted between two and nine times. V gene TRBV7-9 combines with J gene TRBJ2-7; 11 bases agree with TRBD1. The junction had 0 bases not matched to a gene; V was cut back by 4 bases and J by 1 base. The CDR3 covers 14 residues. Germline V CDR1 and CDR2: SEHNR, FQNEAQ (reference sequence). The DNA for the CDR3 is TGTGCCAGCAGCTGGGACAGGGGGTCCTACGAGCAGTACTTC. Its protein product is CASSWDRGSYEQYF.

The chain uses TRBV13 and TRBJ1-5; 9 bases agree with TRBD1. The CDR3 contains 16 residues. Germline CDR1 is PRHDT and CDR2 is FYEKMQ (reference sequence). Trimming removed 9 bases from V and 2 bases from J; junction bases left unmatched: 11. The CDR3 sequence is CARTFGTGGGNQPQHF. In DNA, the CDR3 is TGTGCCAGAACTTTCGGCACAGGGGGCGGCAATCAGCCCCAGCATTTT.

V is TRBV27 and J is TRBJ1-2, with TRBD1 matching 9 bases. This CDR3 has 17 amino acids. V trimming: 5 bases; J trimming: 4 bases; junction bases outside the gene matches: 14. CDR1 is MNHEY and CDR2 is SMNVEV in the germline V gene (reference sequence). This CDR3 is CASSPSGQGFLGYGYTF. The CDR3 DNA sequence: TGTGCCAGCAGTCCCTCAGGACAGGGGTTCTTGGGCTATGGCTACACCTTC.

The chain recombines TRBV18 with TRBJ1-3; TRBD1 matches 8 bases. The CDR3 is 15 residues long. J was trimmed by 2 bases and V by 6 bases; bases with no gene match: 6. Germline lookup yields CDR1 KGHSH and CDR2 LQKENI. The CDR3 DNA reads TGTGCCAGCTCGGAAGACAGGGGCCCTGGAAACACCATATATTTT. This translates into CASSEDRGPGNTIYF. Complete variable domain (other parts from reference TRBV18 and TRBJ1-3): NAGVMQNPRHLVRRRGQEARLRCSPMKGHSHVYWYRQLPEEGLKFMVYLQKENIIDESGMPKERFSAEFPKEGPSILRIQQVVRGDSAAYFCASSEDRGPGNTIYFGEGSWLTVV.

This chain uses TRBV6-5 with TRBJ2-7; perhaps TRBD2 as D (6 bases). Germline CDR1 is MNHEY and CDR2 is SVGAGI. V was clipped by 2 bases and J by 1 base, with 9 bases between them. The CDR3 is made up of 14 amino acids. The DNA of the CDR3 is TGTGCCAGCAGTTACCGGCGGGATTCCTACGAGCAGTACTTC. This gives the protein CASSYRRDSYEQYF.

The chain uses TRBV7-2 and TRBJ2-3; TRBD2 agrees at 7 bases. Trimming took 4 bases from V and 5 from J; bases not matched to a gene: 6. CDR3 length: 14 amino acids. Germline V gene sequence: CDR1 SGHTA, CDR2 FQGNSA. Here the CDR3 DNA reads TGTGCCAGCAGCTGGCGGACTAGGGGAGATACGCAGTATTTT. Translating gives CASSWRTRGDTQYF.

This rearrangement joins TRBV11-2 to TRBJ2-7, with 7 bases lining up with TRBD1. V was clipped by 0 bases and J by 5 bases; unmatched bases: 7. The CDR3 length is 15 residues. Germline V gives CDR1 SGHAT, CDR2 FQNNGV. DNA of the CDR3: TGTGCCAGCAGCTTAGAGCCTACAGGGGCGGACGAGCAGTACTTC. This encodes CASSLEPTGADEQYF. Drawing the rest from reference TRBV11-2 and TRBJ2-7, the complete variable domain is EAGVAQSPRYKIIEKRQSVAFWCNPISGHATLYWYQQILGQGPKLLIQFQNNGVVDDSQLPKDRFSAERLKGVDSTLKIQPAKLEDSAVYLCASSLEPTGADEQYFGPGTRLTVT.

The V and J genes are TRBV7-2 and TRBJ2-1; tentatively, D is TRBD2 (6 bases). Germline V gene lookup returns CDR1 SGHTA and CDR2 FQGNSA. V lost 5 bases to trimming and J lost 0 bases, with 14 bases between them. The CDR3 has 16 residues. CDR3 amino acids: CASSPAGRSSYNEQFF. The CDR3 DNA reads TGTGCCAGCAGCCCTGCGGGGCGGAGCTCCTACAATGAGCAGTTCTTC.

This clone has more than one count but fewer than ten. The J gene is TRBJ2-1, the V gene TRBV9, with 7 positions matching TRBD1. With 0 bases clipped from V and 2 bases from J, the junction kept 2 bases outside the gene matches. The CDR3 has 15 residues. Germline loops: CDR1 SGDLS, CDR2 YYNGEE. CDR3 DNA sequence: TGTGCCAGCAGCGTAGGGGGACAGACCTACAATGAGCAGTTCTTC. It translates to CASSVGGQTYNEQFF.

This clone has more than one count but fewer than ten. The chain carries TRBV7-2 and TRBJ1-2, with D unresolved. This CDR3 region has 15 residues. V was pared by 1 base and J by 4 bases, with 13 bases between. The germline V gene encodes CDR1 SGHTA and CDR2 FQGNSA. Here the CDR3 reads CASSLEVVRPYGYTF. The CDR3 nucleotides are TGTGCCAGCAGCTTAGAAGTCGTCAGGCCCTATGGCTACACCTTC.

This clone was detected only a few times. This sequence joins TRBV7-9 and TRBJ2-2; 7 bases line up with TRBD1. The CDR3 runs to 17 residues. J gave up 0 bases and V 4 bases, and 8 bases lay outside the gene matches. The germline V gene encodes CDR1 SEHNR and CDR2 FQNEAQ (reference sequence). This CDR3 reads CASSSSTGQTNTGELFF. The CDR3 DNA follows: TGTGCCAGCAGCTCGTCGACAGGGCAAACGAACACCGGGGAGCTGTTTTTT.

This clone was observed a handful of times. The chain employs TRBV7-2 and TRBJ2-2; D remains unclear. The germline CDR1 and CDR2 sequences are SGHTA and FQGNSA. There are 14 residues in the CDR3. V was cut by 0 bases and J by 7 bases, with 9 bases left in between. CDR3 bases: TGTGCCAGCAGCTTAGCGCGCCCGATCGGGGAGCTGTTTTTT. It encodes CASSLARPIGELFF.

This clone was observed a few times. The rearrangement joins TRBV15 to TRBJ1-3; TRBD1 aligns across 9 bases. Germline lookup yields CDR1 LNHNV and CDR2 YYDKDF (reference sequence). CDR3 size: 17 residues. After removal of 1 base from V and 2 bases from J, the junction contained 6 bases not matched to a gene. The CDR3 is CATSRVWTGATGNTIYF. CDR3 DNA: TGTGCCACCAGCAGAGTGTGGACAGGGGCTACTGGAAACACCATATATTTT.

A few counts support this clone. The chain is built from TRBV27 and TRBJ1-4, with a possible D match to TRBD1 (6 bases). The CDR3 contains 14 residues. The germline V gene has CDR1 MNHEY and CDR2 SMNVEV (reference sequence). Trimming cost V 6 bases and J 1 base, with 9 bases left between them. The CDR3 reads CASRRGGTNEKLFF. The CDR3 DNA sequence: TGTGCCAGCAGAAGGGGGGGAACTAATGAAAAACTGTTTTTT.

The chain joins TRBV6-1 to TRBJ1-2; the D is unclear. The CDR3 spans 12 residues. CDR1 is MNHNS and CDR2 is SASEGT in the germline V gene. Trimming pared 5 bases from V and 7 bases from J, leaving 11 bases between. DNA for the CDR3: TGTGCCAGCAGTCTAGGTAATGGTGGCTACACCTTC. Translation gives CASSLGNGGYTF.

The V gene is TRBV6-1, the J gene TRBJ1-5; perhaps TRBD1 as D (5 bases). Trimming removed 2 bases at V and 2 bases at J, with 10 bases between. This CDR3 comprises 15 residues. From germline, CDR1 is MNHNS and CDR2 SASEGT. The CDR3 DNA follows: TGTGCCAGCAGTGAACAGGGCGGGGGCAATCAGCCCCAGCATTTT. Translation gives CASSEQGGGNQPQHF.

This clone came up a few times. The chain has TRBV6-5 and TRBJ2-7, with a weak D call TRBD1 (6 bases). In germline, CDR1 is MNHEY, CDR2 SVGAGI. The CDR3 has 14 amino acids. V lost 7 bases to trimming and J lost 0 bases, with 13 bases between them. The DNA for the CDR3 is TGTGCCAGCACCCTAGGACAGTACTCCTACGAGCAGTACTTC. This translates into CASTLGQYSYEQYF.

This clone has more than one count but fewer than ten. The gene calls are TRBV4-2 and TRBJ1-4, with TRBD1 identical over 7 bases. There are 18 residues in the CDR3. V was clipped by 4 bases and J by 7 bases; unmatched bases: 18. CDR1 and CDR2 (germline): LGHNA, YNFKEQ. The CDR3 is CASSRKPGQAVFGEKLFF. The CDR3 DNA follows: TGTGCCAGCAGCCGAAAACCCGGACAGGCGGTTTTCGGTGAAAAACTGTTTTTT.